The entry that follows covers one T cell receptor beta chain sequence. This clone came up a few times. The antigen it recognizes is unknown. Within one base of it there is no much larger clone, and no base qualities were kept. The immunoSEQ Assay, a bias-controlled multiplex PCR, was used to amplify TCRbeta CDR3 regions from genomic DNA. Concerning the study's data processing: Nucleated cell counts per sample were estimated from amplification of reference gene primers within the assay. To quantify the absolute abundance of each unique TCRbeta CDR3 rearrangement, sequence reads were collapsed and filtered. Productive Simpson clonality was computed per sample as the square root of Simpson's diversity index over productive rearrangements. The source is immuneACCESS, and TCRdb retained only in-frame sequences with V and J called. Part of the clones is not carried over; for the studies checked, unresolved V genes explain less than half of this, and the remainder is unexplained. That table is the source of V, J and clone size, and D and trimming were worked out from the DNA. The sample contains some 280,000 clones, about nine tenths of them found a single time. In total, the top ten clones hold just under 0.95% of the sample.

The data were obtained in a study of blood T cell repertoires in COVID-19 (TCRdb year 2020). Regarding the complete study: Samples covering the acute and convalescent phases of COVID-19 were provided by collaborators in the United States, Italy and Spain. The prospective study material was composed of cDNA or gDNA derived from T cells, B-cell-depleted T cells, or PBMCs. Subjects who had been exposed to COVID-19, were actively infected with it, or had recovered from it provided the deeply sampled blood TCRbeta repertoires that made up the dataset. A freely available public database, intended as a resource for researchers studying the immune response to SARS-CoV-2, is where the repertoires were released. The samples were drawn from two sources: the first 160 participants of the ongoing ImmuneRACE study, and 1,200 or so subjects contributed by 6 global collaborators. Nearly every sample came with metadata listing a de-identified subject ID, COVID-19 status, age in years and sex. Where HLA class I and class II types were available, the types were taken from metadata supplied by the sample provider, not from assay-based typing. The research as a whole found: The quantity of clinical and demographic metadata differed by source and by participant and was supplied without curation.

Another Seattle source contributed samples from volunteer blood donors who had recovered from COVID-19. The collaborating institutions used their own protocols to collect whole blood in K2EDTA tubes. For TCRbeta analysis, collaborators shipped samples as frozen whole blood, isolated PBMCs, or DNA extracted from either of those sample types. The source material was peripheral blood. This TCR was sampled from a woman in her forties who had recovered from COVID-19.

The nucleotides read TGTGCCAGCAGCGAGTCTGCCGGGGAGCTGTTTTTT. Translated, this gives CASSESAGELFF. The chain was built from TRBV7-9 and TRBJ2-2, with the D segment identity uncertain. The germline V gene (reference sequence) yields SEHNR for CDR1 and FQNEAQ for CDR2. Inclusive of the bounding cysteine and phenylalanine, the CDR3 is 12 residues long. Solely the CDR3 DNA is kept, with 36 bases framed from the first base. V lost 5 bases and J lost 6 bases; the stretch between them is 7 bases long.